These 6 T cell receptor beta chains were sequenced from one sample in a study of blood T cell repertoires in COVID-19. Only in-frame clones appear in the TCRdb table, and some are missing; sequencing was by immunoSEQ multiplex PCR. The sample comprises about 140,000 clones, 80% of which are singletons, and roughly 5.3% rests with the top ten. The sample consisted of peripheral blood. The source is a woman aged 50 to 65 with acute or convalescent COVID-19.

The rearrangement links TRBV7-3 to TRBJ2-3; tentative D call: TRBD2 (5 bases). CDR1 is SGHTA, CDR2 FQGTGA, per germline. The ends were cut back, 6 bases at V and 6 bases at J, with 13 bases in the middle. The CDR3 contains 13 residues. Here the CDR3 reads CASSSLVFDTQYF. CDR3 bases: TGTGCCAGCAGTTCACTAGTTTTTGATACGCAGTATTTT.

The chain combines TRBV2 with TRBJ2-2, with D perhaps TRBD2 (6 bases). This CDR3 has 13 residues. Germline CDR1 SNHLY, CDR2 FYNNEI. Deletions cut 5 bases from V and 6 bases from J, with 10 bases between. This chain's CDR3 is CASSKRVAGELFF. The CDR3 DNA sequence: TGTGCCAGCAGTAAGCGGGTCGCCGGGGAGCTGTTTTTT.

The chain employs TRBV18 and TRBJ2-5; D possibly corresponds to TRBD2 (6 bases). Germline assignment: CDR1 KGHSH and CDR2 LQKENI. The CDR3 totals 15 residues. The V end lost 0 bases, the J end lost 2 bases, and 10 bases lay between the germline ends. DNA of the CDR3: TGTGCCAGCTCACCACCGGAGGGTTCTCAAGAGACCCAGTACTTC. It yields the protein CASSPPEGSQETQYF.

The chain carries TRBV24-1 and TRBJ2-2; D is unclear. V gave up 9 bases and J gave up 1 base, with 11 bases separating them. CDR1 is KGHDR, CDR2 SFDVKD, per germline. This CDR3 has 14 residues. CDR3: CATAPAGNTGELFF. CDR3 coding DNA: TGTGCCACCGCTCCGGCAGGGAACACCGGGGAGCTGTTTTTT.

CDR3 protein: CAWSGGQGQPQHF. In DNA form, the CDR3 reads TGTGCCTGGAGTGGAGGACAGGGGCAGCCCCAGCATTTT. V gene TRBV30 combines with J gene TRBJ1-5; 9 bases are a match to TRBD1. This CDR3 region has 13 residues. The junction had 2 bases not matched to a gene; V was cut back by 1 base and J by 7 bases. The V gene's germline CDR1 is GTSNPN and CDR2 SVGIG (reference sequence).

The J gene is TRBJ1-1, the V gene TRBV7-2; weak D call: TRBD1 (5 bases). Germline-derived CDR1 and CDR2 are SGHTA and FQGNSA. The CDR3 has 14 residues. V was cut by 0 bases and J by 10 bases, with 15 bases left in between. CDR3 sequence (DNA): TGTGCCAGCAGCTTAGCGTTTCCAACGGGGGGAGCTTTCTTT. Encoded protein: CASSLAFPTGGAFF.